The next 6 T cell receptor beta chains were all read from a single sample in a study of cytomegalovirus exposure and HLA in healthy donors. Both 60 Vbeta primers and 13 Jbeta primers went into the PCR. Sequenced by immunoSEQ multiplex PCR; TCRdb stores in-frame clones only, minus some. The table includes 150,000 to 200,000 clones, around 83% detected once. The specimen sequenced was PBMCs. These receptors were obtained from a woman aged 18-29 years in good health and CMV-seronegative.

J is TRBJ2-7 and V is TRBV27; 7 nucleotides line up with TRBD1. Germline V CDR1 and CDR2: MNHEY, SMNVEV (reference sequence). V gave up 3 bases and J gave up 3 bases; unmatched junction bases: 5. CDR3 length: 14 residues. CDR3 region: CASSLAGGNYEQYF. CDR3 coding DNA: TGTGCCAGCAGTTTGGCAGGGGGTAACTACGAGCAGTACTTC.

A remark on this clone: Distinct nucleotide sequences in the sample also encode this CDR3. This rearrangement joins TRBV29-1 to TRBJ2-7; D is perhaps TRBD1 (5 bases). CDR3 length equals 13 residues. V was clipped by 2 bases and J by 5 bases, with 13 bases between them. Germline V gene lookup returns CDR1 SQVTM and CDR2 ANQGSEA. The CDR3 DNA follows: TGCAGCGTTGAATTGTCAGGGTTCAACGAGCAGTACTTC. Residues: CSVELSGFNEQYF.

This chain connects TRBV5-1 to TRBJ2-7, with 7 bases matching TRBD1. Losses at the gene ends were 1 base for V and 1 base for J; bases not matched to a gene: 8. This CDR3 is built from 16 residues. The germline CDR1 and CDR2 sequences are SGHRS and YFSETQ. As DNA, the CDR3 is TGCGCCAGCAGCTTGAGTACAGGGGATTCGTCCTACGAGCAGTACTTC. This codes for CASSLSTGDSSYEQYF.

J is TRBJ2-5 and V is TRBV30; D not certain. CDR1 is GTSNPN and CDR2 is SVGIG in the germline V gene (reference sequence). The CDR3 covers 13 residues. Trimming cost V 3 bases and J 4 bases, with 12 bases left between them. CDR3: CAWSLVEGETQYF. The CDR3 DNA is TGTGCCTGGAGCCTAGTCGAAGGAGAGACCCAGTACTTC.

The CDR3 DNA is TGTGCCAGAAGGTACAGGCAATCCCATGGCTACACCTTC. It yields the protein CARRYRQSHGYTF. The chain employs TRBV19 and TRBJ1-2; TRBD1 might be the D (5 bases). V lost 9 bases and J lost 6, with 17 bases in between. The CDR3 has 13 amino acids. Per germline, CDR1 LNHDA and CDR2 SQIVND (reference sequence).

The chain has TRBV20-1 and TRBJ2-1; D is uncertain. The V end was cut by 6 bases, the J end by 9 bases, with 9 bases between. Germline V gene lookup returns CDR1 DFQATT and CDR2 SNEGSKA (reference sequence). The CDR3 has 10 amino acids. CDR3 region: CSARLAEQFF. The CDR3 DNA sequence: TGCAGTGCCCGCCTGGCTGAGCAGTTCTTC.